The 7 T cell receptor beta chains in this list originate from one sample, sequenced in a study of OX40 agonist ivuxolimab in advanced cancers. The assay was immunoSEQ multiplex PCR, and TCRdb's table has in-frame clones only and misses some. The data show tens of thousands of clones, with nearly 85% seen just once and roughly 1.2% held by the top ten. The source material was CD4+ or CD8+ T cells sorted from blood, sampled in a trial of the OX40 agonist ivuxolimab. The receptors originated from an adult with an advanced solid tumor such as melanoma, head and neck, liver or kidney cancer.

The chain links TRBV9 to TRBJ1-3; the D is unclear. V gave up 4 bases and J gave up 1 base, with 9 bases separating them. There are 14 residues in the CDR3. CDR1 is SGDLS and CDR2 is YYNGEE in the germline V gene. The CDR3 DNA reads TGTGCCAGCAGCCTGAGGAGTTCTGGAAACACCATATATTTT. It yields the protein CASSLRSSGNTIYF.

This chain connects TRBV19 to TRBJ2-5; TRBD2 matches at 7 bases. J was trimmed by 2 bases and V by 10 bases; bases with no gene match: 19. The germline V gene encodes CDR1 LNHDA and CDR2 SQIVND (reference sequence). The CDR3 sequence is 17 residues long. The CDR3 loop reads CATDPGKRGYIQETQYF. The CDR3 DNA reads TGTGCCACCGACCCTGGGAAGCGGGGTTATATTCAAGAGACCCAGTACTTC.

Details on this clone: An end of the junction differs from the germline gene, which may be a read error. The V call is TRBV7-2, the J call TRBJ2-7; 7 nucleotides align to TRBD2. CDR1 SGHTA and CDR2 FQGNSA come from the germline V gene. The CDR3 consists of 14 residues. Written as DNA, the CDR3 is TGTGCCGGCAGCTTAGCGGGTAGCTACGACGAGCAGTACTTC. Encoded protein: CAGSLAGSYDEQYF.

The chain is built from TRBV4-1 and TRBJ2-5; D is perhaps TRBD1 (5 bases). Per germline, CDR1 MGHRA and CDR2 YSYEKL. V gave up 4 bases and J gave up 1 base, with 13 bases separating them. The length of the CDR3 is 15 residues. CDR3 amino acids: CASSLSPGPQETQYF. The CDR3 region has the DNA TGCGCCAGCAGCCTAAGTCCAGGGCCCCAAGAGACCCAGTACTTC.

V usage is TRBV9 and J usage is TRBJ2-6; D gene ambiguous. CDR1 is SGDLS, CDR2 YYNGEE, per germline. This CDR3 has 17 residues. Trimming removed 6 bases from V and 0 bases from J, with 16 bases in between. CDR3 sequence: CASTRNLGVSGANVLTF. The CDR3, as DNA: TGTGCCAGCACCCGCAACCTCGGCGTCTCTGGGGCCAACGTCCTGACTTTC. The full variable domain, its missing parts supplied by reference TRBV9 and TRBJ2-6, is DSGVTQTPKHLITATGQRVTLRCSPRSGDLSVYWYQQSLDQGLQFLIQYYNGEERAKGNILERFSAQQFPDLHSELNLSSLELGDSALYFCASTRNLGVSGANVLTFGAGSRLTVL.

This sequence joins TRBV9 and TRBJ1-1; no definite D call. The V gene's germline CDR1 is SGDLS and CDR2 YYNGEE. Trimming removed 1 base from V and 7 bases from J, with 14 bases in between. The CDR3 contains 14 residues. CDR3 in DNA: TGTGCCAGCAGCGTACGAGCTGGGCCGGGTGAAGCTTTCTTT. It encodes CASSVRAGPGEAFF.

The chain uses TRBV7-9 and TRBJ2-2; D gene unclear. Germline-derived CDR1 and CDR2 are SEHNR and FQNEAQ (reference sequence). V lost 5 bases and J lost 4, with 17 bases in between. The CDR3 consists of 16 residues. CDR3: CASSTRTLTATGELFF. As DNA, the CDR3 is TGTGCCAGCAGCACCCGGACCCTTACCGCCACCGGGGAGCTGTTTTTT.